This T cell receptor beta chain emerged from a study of blood T cell repertoires in COVID-19 (dated by TCRdb to 2019 to 2021). At the level of the whole study: Collaborator samples came from the United States, Italy and Spain and covered acute and convalescent phases of COVID-19. The material from the prospective study consisted of cDNA or gDNA derived from T cells, B-cell-depleted T cells, or PBMCs. Deeply sampled blood TCRbeta repertoires from subjects exposed to, actively infected with, or recovered from COVID-19 were included in the dataset. A freely available public database, intended as a resource for researchers studying the immune response to SARS-CoV-2, is where the repertoires were released. Samples came from the ongoing ImmuneRACE study (first 160 participants) plus 1,254 subjects from 6 global collaborators. A de-identified subject ID, COVID-19 status, age in years and sex were almost always included in the sample metadata. Where HLA class I and class II types were available, the types were taken from metadata supplied by the sample provider, not from assay-based typing.

Study-wide conclusions, independent of this receptor: The quantity of clinical and demographic metadata differed by source and by participant and was supplied without curation.

About this clone: Its recognized antigen is unknown. Qualities for individual bases were not recorded, and no much larger clone is one base off.

TCRbeta CDR3 regions were amplified from genomic DNA by means of the immunoSEQ Assay, a bias-controlled multiplex PCR. The paper's data handling went like this. Within the assay, amplification of reference gene primers was used to estimate how many nucleated cells each sample contained. To quantify the absolute abundance of each unique TCRbeta CDR3 rearrangement, sequence reads were collapsed and filtered. For each sample, productive Simpson clonality was calculated as the square root of Simpson's diversity index across productive rearrangements. TCRdb's version of the immuneACCESS table is confined to in-frame rearrangements and falls short of the full clone set. An unresolved V gene accounts for under half of the shortfall where checked; the remainder is of unknown origin. D and trimming come from the DNA, and the V and J calls and clone size come from that table. The sample table holds 90,000 to 150,000 clones, of which roughly 91% were seen once. The ten largest account for over 15% of the sample.

The collaborating institutions used their own protocols to collect whole blood in K2EDTA tubes. For TCRbeta analysis, collaborator samples were shipped as frozen whole blood, as isolated PBMCs, or as DNA extracted from either sample type. The germline V gene specifies SGHTS as CDR1 and YDEGEE as CDR2. The CDR3 holds 14 amino acids from the cysteine to the phenylalanine. Of all the DNA, just the CDR3 is kept, 42 bases in frame from base 1. Trimming costs V 2 bases and J 7 bases, and their ends lie 15 bases apart. This clonotype was obtained from a human donor with acute or convalescent COVID-19. The donor label of this sample is uncertain. Sequenced input: peripheral blood. Recombination joined TRBV5-8 with TRBJ1-1; a tentative D call is TRBD1 (6 bases match). The CDR3 protein sequence reads: CASSFYGQHNEAFF. Read as DNA, the sequence is TGTGCCAGCAGCTTCTACGGACAGCACAATGAAGCTTTCTTT. Beyond the CDR3, the reference TRBV5-8 and TRBJ1-1 genes provide the residues; the full variable domain reads: EAGVTQSPTHLIKTRGQQATLRCSPISGHTSVYWYQQALGLGLQFLLWYDEGEERNRGNFPPRFSGRQFPNYSSELNVNALELEDSALYLCASSFYGQHNEAFFGQGTRLTVV.